A selection of T cell receptor beta chains follows, all from one sample in a study of blood T cell repertoires in COVID-19. Libraries were prepared by immunoSEQ multiplex PCR; TCRdb keeps only in-frame clonotypes and omits some of them. Here the sample spans roughly 300,000 clones, approximately 91% being singletons. Material: peripheral blood. Receptor source: a woman in her thirties with COVID-19, enrolled during active disease. Both conserved end residues are part of each CDR3. A D gene is named only where the DNA matches it firmly. Rows may omit the clone size; those that give it use once, few, many or a size class.

>NA|TRBV10-2|NA|15|TRBJ2-7
CASSDLEDGSYEQYF
TGCGCCAGCAGTGACCTGGAGGACGGCTCCTACGAGCAGTACTTC
>NA|TRBV6-1|TRBD2|17|TRBJ2-7
CASSAGTSGAVPYEQYF
TGTGCCAGCAGTGCTGGGACTAGCGGGGCTGTTCCCTACGAGCAGTACTTC
>NA|TRBV25-1|NA|14|TRBJ1-1
CASSEAPGAPEAFF
TGTGCCAGCAGTGAGGCCCCAGGGGCCCCTGAAGCTTTCTTT
>NA|TRBV7-8|TRBD1|15|TRBJ1-1
CASSAQGAVNTEAFF
TGTGCCAGCAGCGCACAGGGGGCGGTTAACACTGAAGCTTTCTTT
>NA|TRBV28|TRBD2|14|TRBJ2-1
CASSLSGGPIEQFF
TGTGCCAGCAGTTTGTCGGGAGGGCCAATTGAGCAGTTCTTC
>NA|TRBV11-1|NA|13|TRBJ1-1
CASSLVGDRQAFF
TGTGCCAGCAGCCTAGTAGGCGACAGACAAGCTTTCTTT
>NA|TRBV24-1|TRBD1|15|TRBJ2-3
CATSTGTGETDTQYF
TGTGCCACCAGTACCGGGACAGGGGAAACAGATACGCAGTATTTT
>NA|TRBV11-2|TRBD1|15|TRBJ1-5
CASSKGTGDNQPQHF
TGTGCCAGCAGCAAGGGGACAGGGGACAATCAGCCCCAGCATTTT
>NA|TRBV7-9|TRBD2|16|TRBJ2-1
CASSPPGLAGRNEQFF
TGTGCCAGCAGCCCCCCGGGACTAGCGGGACGAAATGAGCAGTTCTTC
>NA|TRBV30|NA|17|TRBJ1-1
CAWTPPVRGEFNTEAFF
TGTGCCTGGACGCCCCCGGTTCGGGGAGAGTTTAACACTGAAGCTTTCTTT
>NA|TRBV5-4|NA|16|TRBJ2-7
CASSAAPDFYSYEQYF
TGTGCCAGCAGCGCCGCCCCGGACTTTTACTCCTACGAGCAGTACTTC
>NA|TRBV29-1|NA|14|TRBJ1-2
CSVVRRDLNYGYTF
TGCAGCGTCGTGCGCCGGGATCTTAACTATGGCTACACCTTC
>few|TRBV2|NA|16|TRBJ2-7
CASSEDQKSPYYEQYF
TGTGCCAGCAGTGAAGACCAGAAGTCGCCATACTACGAGCAGTACTTC
>NA|TRBV7-8|NA|14|TRBJ1-1
CASSLAQTNTEAFF
TGTGCCAGCAGCTTAGCACAGACGAACACTGAAGCTTTCTTT
>NA|TRBV5-4|NA|13|TRBJ1-2
CASSSANLWGYTF
TGTGCCAGCAGCTCCGCGAATCTCTGGGGCTACACCTTC
>NA|TRBV6-5|TRBD1|16|TRBJ1-3
CASSYSWRGLGNTIYF
TGTGCCAGCAGTTACTCTTGGAGGGGGCTTGGAAACACCATATATTTT
>NA|TRBV27|TRBD1|16|TRBJ2-1
CASSLSRGTGSHEQFF
TGTGCCAGCAGTTTATCGCGCGGGACAGGGTCCCATGAGCAGTTCTTC
>NA|TRBV6-5|TRBD1|14|TRBJ2-7
CASRDRVRIYEQYF
TGTGCCAGCAGGGACAGGGTTAGAATCTACGAGCAGTACTTC
>NA|TRBV19|TRBD2|16|TRBJ2-1
CASSIPAGVVYNEQFF
TGTGCCAGTAGTATACCTGCGGGAGTCGTCTACAATGAGCAGTTCTTC
>NA|TRBV5-1|NA|13|TRBJ1-1
CASSPYENTEAFF
TGCGCCAGCAGCCCCTATGAGAACACTGAAGCTTTCTTT
>NA|TRBV14|NA|14|TRBJ1-1
CASSQDSRGSEAFF
TGTGCCAGCAGCCAAGATTCCCGGGGGTCTGAAGCTTTCTTT
>NA|TRBV27|NA|13|TRBJ1-5
CASSGLPNQPQHF
TGTGCCAGCAGCGGTTTGCCGAATCAGCCCCAGCATTTT
>NA|TRBV7-6|TRBD2|20|TRBJ2-3
CASSSPASGRPIQNTDTQYF
TGTGCCAGCAGCTCACCTGCCAGCGGGAGGCCCATTCAGAACACAGATACGCAGTATTTT
>NA|TRBV6-5|TRBD1|14|TRBJ1-2
CASYYRGRRDGYTF
TGTGCCAGCTACTACAGGGGGCGAAGGGATGGCTACACCTTC
>NA|TRBV30|NA|14|TRBJ1-2
CAWMRPQLGYGYTF
TGTGCCTGGATGCGACCCCAACTAGGCTATGGCTACACCTTC